This T cell receptor (beta chain) emerged from a study of T cells after posttransplantation cyclophosphamide. General study points: Recipient CMV seropositivity and CMV reactivation strongly tracked TRB clonality.

Germline lookup yields CDR1 MNHNS and CDR2 SASEGT. V was clipped by 5 bases and J by 4 bases; unmatched bases: 8. The CDR3 is 14 amino acids. There are many counts of this clone. Its cognate antigen is unknown. Only in-frame clones appear in the TCRdb table, and some are missing; sequencing was by immunoSEQ multiplex PCR. The sample has approximately 30,000 clones, none seen only once. The material sequenced was PBMCs. The clonotype comes from a woman aged 50 to 65 in good health and a related stem cell transplant donor. The chain is built from TRBV6-1 and TRBJ2-7, with 7 bases matching TRBD2. The DNA of the CDR3 is TGTGCCAGCAGTCCAAGGGGACTAAGGTACGAGCAGTACTTC. It specifies CASSPRGLRYEQYF.